The 14 T cell receptor beta chains in this list originate from one sample, sequenced in a study of blood T cells in healthy people across ages. Sample-barcoded 5' priming and a J-beta primer mix drove a second PCR of 7 to 11 cycles. TCRdb used MiXCR to reprocess the 5' RACE reads, holding one entry per CDR3 protein. Among over 500,000 distinct CDR3 sequences listed, approximately 52% were seen once. Sample: blood. The receptors shown here come from a woman over 75 in good health.

This clonotype occurred a few times. This sequence joins TRBV20-1 and TRBJ2-3; 8 positions match TRBD1. Trimming removed 6 bases from V and 0 bases from J; junction bases left unmatched: 5. CDR3 length equals 14 residues. Looked up from germline, CDR1 is DFQATT and CDR2 is SNEGSKA (reference sequence). CDR3 region: CSASDRASTDTQYF. The CDR3 DNA follows: TGCAGTGCATCGGACAGGGCTAGCACAGATACGCAGTATTTT.

The chain couples TRBV14 to TRBJ1-2; D is uncertain. Germline CDR1 and CDR2: SGHDN and FVKESK. The CDR3 consists of 14 residues. V shed 0 bases and J shed 8 bases, with 13 bases lying between them. DNA of the CDR3: TGTGCCAGCAGCCAAGAAGGGCCCCGATCGGGCTACACCTTC. Translation: CASSQEGPRSGYTF.

This clonotype came up many times. The chain is built from TRBV18 and TRBJ2-5; D is possibly TRBD1 (5 bases). The germline V and J ends were trimmed by 0 bases and 5 bases, with 10 bases remaining between them. Germline V gives CDR1 KGHSH, CDR2 LQKENI. The CDR3 totals 14 residues. In DNA, the CDR3 is TGTGCCAGCTCACCACCGTCAGGGTCGGAGACCCAGTACTTC. As protein: CASSPPSGSETQYF. The full variable domain, in which reference TRBV18 and TRBJ2-5 provide the parts outside the CDR3, is NAGVMQNPRHLVRRRGQEARLRCSPMKGHSHVYWYRQLPEEGLKFMVYLQKENIIDESGMPKERFSAEFPKEGPSILRIQQVVRGDSAAYFCASSPPSGSETQYFGPGTRLLVL.

On this clonotype: A much larger clone is a single base away; this may be a read error. The chain joins TRBV7-9 to TRBJ2-1; 8 bases are shared with TRBD2. Germline CDR1 SEHNR, CDR2 FQNEAQ (reference sequence). The trim removed 5 bases at V and 10 bases at J, leaving 7 bases unmatched. There are 13 residues in the CDR3. The CDR3 DNA follows: TGTGCCAGCAGCCCCCTAGCGGGTAAGGAGCAGTTCTTC. It translates to CASSPLAGKEQFF.

This clonotype was picked up many times. For the CDR3, the DNA is TGCAGTGCCAACCGGGACTCGAATGAGCAGTTCTTC. It codes for CSANRDSNEQFF. V is TRBV20-1 and J is TRBJ2-1; D may be TRBD2 (6 bases). Trimming removed 6 bases at V and 7 bases at J, with 13 bases between. Germline CDR1 DFQATT, CDR2 SNEGSKA (reference sequence). This CDR3 comprises 12 residues.

The rearrangement links TRBV5-1 to TRBJ1-3, with D maybe TRBD1 (5 bases). This CDR3 region has 18 residues. CDR1 and CDR2 from the germline V gene are SGHRS and YFSETQ. Trimming took 4 bases from V and 4 from J, leaving 24 bases between them. The CDR3 is CASSQNDRDSLGGNTIYF. The CDR3 DNA reads TGCGCCAGCAGCCAGAACGACCGGGACTCCTTGGGGGGAAACACCATATATTTT. The variable domain in full, with the rest retrieved from reference TRBV5-1 and TRBJ1-3, is KAGVTQTPRYLIKTRGQQVTLSCSPISGHRSVSWYQQTPGQGLQFLFEYFSETQRNKGNFPGRFSGRQFSNSRSEMNVSTLELGDSALYLCASSQNDRDSLGGNTIYFGEGSWLTVV.

As for this clonotype: This clone may be a read error of a much larger clone one base away. J is TRBJ2-1 and V is TRBV7-9; no firm D call. CDR1 SEHNR and CDR2 FQNEAQ come from the germline V gene (reference sequence). The CDR3 is 15 residues long. Trimming cost V 1 base and J 6 bases, with 13 bases left between them. In DNA, the CDR3 is TGTGCCAGCAGCTTAGGTGCCGGGTCGGGCAATGAGCAGTTCTTC. Translating it yields CASSLGAGSGNEQFF.

The rearrangement joins TRBV12-1 to TRBJ2-7. The tail of the sequence fits TRBJ2-5 better, so the J call may be wrong. TRBV12-1 constitutes a pseudogene. The CDR3 length is 12 residues. The chain's CDR3 is CASSFYMETQYF. Written as DNA, the CDR3 is TGTGCCAGCAGCTTCTATATGGAGACCCAGTACTTC.

V usage is TRBV20-1 and J usage is TRBJ2-7; D call uncertain. Trimming took 6 bases from V and 2 from J, leaving 11 bases between them. Germline lookup yields CDR1 DFQATT and CDR2 SNEGSKA (reference sequence). The CDR3 is 12 amino acids. In DNA, the CDR3 is TGCAGTGCCCTTCCCAGAGCCTACGAGCAGTACTTC. Translation gives CSALPRAYEQYF.

V and J are TRBV25-1 and TRBJ1-2; D uncertain. This CDR3 is built from 18 residues. V lost 2 bases, J lost 0 bases, and 19 bases lay in between. Germline V gives CDR1 MGHDK, CDR2 SYGVNS. The CDR3 nucleotides are TGTGCCAGCAGTGAAGGTTGGATAGGGAATCCATCTAACTATGGCTACACCTTC. Protein product: CASSEGWIGNPSNYGYTF.

At least ten counts were recorded for this clonotype. The chain joins TRBV5-1 to TRBJ2-3; perhaps D is TRBD1 or TRBD2 (5 bases each). Germline V gene lookup returns CDR1 SGHRS and CDR2 YFSETQ. The length of the CDR3 is 14 residues. Trimming cost V 3 bases and J 1 base, with 9 bases left between them. CDR3 bases: TGCGCCAGCAGCTATGAGGGGCGCACAGATACGCAGTATTTT. It specifies CASSYEGRTDTQYF. Variable domain in full (rest from reference TRBV5-1 and TRBJ2-3): KAGVTQTPRYLIKTRGQQVTLSCSPISGHRSVSWYQQTPGQGLQFLFEYFSETQRNKGNFPGRFSGRQFSNSRSEMNVSTLELGDSALYLCASSYEGRTDTQYFGPGTRLTVL.

This clonotype has ten or more counts. The rearrangement uses TRBV7-9 and TRBJ2-3, with 7 positions matching TRBD1. The J segment lost 3 bases and the V segment lost 5 bases, leaving 8 bases of the junction unmatched. The CDR3 is 15 residues long. Germline V gene data show CDR1 as SEHNR and CDR2 as FQNEAQ (reference sequence). DNA for the CDR3: TGTGCCAGCAGCCCTATGGGACAGTTGACAGATACGCAGTATTTT. Residues: CASSPMGQLTDTQYF.

The J gene is TRBJ2-5, the V gene TRBV10-3; D is unresolved. The CDR3 loop spans 15 amino acids. Looked up from germline, CDR1 is ENHRY and CDR2 is SYGVKD. The V end was cut by 3 bases, the J end by 2 bases, with 13 bases between. CDR3 protein: CAISERSPRQETQYF. In DNA form, the CDR3 reads TGTGCCATCAGTGAACGTAGCCCGCGGCAAGAGACCCAGTACTTC.

Concerning this clonotype: A much larger clonotype is one base distant, so this may be a read error. This chain uses TRBV28 with TRBJ2-3, with TRBD2 matching 11 bases. The germline V gene has CDR1 MDHEN and CDR2 SYDVKM. CDR3 length: 14 amino acids. The CDR3 protein is CASALLAGVETRYF. Written as DNA, the CDR3 is TGTGCCAGCGCTTTACTAGCGGGAGTCGAAACGCGGTATTTT.